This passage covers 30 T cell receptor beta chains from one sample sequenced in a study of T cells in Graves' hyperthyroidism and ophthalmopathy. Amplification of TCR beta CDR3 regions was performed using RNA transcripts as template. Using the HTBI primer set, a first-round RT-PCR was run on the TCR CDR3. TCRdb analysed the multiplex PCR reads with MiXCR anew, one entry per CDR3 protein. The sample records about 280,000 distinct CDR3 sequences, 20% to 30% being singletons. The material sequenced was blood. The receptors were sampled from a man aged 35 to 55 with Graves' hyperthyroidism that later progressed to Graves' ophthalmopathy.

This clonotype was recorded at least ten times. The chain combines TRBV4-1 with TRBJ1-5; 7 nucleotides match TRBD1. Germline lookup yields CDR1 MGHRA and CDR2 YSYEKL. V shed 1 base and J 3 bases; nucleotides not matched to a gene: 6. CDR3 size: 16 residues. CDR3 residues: CASSQVPGQPNQPQHF. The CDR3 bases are TGCGCCAGCAGCCAAGTGCCGGGACAGCCCAATCAGCCCCAGCATTTT.

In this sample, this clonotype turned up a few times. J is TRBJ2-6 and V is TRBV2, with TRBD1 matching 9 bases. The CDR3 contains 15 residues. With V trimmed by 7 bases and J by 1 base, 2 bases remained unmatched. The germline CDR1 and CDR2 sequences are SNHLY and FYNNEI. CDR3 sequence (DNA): TGTGCCAGCAAAGGGACAGGGTCTGGGGCCAACGTCCTGACTTTC. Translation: CASKGTGSGANVLTF.

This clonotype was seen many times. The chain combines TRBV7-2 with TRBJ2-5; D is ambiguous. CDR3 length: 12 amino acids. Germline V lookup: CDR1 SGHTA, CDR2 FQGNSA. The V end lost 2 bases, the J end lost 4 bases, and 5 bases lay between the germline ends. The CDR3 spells CASSLSIETQYF. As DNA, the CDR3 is TGTGCCAGCAGCTTAAGTATAGAGACCCAGTACTTC.

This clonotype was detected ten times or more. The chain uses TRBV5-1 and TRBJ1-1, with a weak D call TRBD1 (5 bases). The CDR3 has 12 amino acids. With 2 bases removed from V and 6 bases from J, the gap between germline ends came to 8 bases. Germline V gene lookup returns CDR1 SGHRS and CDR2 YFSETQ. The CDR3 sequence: CASSFAGPEAFF. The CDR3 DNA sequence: TGCGCCAGCAGCTTCGCGGGACCTGAAGCTTTCTTT.

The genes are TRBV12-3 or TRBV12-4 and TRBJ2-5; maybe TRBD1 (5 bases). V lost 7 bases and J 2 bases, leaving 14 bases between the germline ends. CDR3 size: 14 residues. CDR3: CASTKQEEQETQYF. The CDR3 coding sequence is TGTGCCAGCACCAAACAGGAAGAACAAGAGACCCAGTACTTC.

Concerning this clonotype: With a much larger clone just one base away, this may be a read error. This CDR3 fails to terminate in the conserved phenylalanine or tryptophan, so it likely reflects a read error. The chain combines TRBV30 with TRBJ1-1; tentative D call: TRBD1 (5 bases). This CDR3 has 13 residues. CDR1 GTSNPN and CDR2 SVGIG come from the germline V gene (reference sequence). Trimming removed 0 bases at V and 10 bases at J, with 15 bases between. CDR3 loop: CAWSVPGPEGAFS. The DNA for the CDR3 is TGTGCCTGGAGTGTACCGGGGCCGGAGGGAGCTTTCTCT.

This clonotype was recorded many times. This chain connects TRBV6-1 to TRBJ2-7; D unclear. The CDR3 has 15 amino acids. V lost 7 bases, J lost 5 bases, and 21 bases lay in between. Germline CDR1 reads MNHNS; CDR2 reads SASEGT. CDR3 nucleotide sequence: TGTGCCAGCACCTCAGGCCTCCGTATTCCCCACGAGCAGTACTTC. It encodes CASTSGLRIPHEQYF.

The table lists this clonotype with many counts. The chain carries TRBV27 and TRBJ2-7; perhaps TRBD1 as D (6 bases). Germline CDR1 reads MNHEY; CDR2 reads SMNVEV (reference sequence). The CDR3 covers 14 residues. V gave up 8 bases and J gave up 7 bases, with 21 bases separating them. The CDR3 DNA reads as TGTGCCAGCTCAGACAGGATTTTTACTGGGGAGCAGTACTTC. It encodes CASSDRIFTGEQYF.

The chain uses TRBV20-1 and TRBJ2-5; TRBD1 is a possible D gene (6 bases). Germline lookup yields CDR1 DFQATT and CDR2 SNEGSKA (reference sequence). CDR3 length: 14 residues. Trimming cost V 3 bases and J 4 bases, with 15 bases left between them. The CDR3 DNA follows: TGCAGTGCTAGTTTTAGCAGGGGCATAGAGACCCAGTACTTC. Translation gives CSASFSRGIETQYF.

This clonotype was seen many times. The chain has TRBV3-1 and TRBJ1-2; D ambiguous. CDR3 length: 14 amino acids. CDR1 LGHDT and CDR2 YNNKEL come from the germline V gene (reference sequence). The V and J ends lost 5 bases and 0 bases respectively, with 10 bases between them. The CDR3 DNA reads TGTGCCAGCAGCTTCGGGGTGGCTAACTATGGCTACACCTTC. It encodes CASSFGVANYGYTF.

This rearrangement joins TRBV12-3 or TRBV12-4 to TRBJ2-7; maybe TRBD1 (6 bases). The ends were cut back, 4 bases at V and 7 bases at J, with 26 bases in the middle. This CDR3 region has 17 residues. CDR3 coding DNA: TGTGCCAGCAGTTCTTCCCCAAGACAGGAACCCATCTGGGAGCAGTACTTC. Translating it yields CASSSSPRQEPIWEQYF.

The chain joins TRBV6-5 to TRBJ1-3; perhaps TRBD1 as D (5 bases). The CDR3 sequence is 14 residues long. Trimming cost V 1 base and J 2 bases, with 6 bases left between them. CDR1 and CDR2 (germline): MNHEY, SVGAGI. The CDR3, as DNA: TGTGCCAGCAGTTACTTGGGGGCTGGAAACACCATATATTTT. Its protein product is CASSYLGAGNTIYF.

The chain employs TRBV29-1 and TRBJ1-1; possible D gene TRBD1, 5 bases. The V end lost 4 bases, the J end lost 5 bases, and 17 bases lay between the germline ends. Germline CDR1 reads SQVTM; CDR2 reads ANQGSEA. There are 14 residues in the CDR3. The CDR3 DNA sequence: TGCAGCGTTGTGTCCTGGGCGGGGGGAACTGAAGCTTTCTTT. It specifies CSVVSWAGGTEAFF.

As DNA, the CDR3 is TGTGCCTGGAGTGTACGAGAGACCCAGTACTTC. Amino acids: CAWSVRETQYF. The V call is TRBV30, the J call TRBJ2-5; no clear D. Germline V gives CDR1 GTSNPN, CDR2 SVGIG (reference sequence). The CDR3 is 11 amino acids. The ends were cut back, 0 bases at V and 4 bases at J, with 3 bases in the middle. The entire variable domain, with the rest obtained from reference TRBV30 and TRBJ2-5, is as follows: SQTIHQWPATLVQPVGSPLSLECTVEGTSNPNLYWYRQAAGRGLQLLFYSVGIGQISSEVPQNLSASRPQDRQFILSSKKLLLSDSGFYLCAWSVRETQYFGPGTRLLVL.

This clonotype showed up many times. Here the CDR3 DNA reads TGCAGCGCCACGACAGGGCGTACCTATGGCTACACCTTC. Its protein product is CSATTGRTYGYTF. This chain links TRBV29-1 with TRBJ1-2, with TRBD1 matching 7 bases. The CDR3 runs to 13 residues. From germline, CDR1 is SQVTM and CDR2 ANQGSEA. Trimming cost V 7 bases and J 4 bases; bases outside gene matches: 9.

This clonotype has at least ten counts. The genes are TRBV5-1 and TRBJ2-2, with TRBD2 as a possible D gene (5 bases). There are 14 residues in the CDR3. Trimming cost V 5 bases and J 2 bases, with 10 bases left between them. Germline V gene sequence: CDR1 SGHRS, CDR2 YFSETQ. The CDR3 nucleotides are TGCGCCAGCAGGAGCGGCGGAAACACCGGGGAGCTGTTTTTT. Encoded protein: CASRSGGNTGELFF. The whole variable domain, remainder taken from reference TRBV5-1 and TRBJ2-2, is KAGVTQTPRYLIKTRGQQVTLSCSPISGHRSVSWYQQTPGQGLQFLFEYFSETQRNKGNFPGRFSGRQFSNSRSEMNVSTLELGDSALYLCASRSGGNTGELFFGEGSRLTVL.

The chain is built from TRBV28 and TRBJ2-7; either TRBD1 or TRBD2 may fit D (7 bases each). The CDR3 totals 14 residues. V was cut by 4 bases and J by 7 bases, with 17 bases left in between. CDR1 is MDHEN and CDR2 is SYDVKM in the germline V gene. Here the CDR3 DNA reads TGTGCCAGCAGTTCCCCAGGGGGGGCCGGGGAGCAGTACTTC. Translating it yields CASSSPGGAGEQYF.

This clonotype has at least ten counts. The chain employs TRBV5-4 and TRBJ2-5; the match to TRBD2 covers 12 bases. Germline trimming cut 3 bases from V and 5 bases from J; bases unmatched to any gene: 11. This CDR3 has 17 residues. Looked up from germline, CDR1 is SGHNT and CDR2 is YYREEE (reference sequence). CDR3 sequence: CASSSDLRLAGEETQYF. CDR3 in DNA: TGTGCCAGCAGCTCGGACCTTCGACTAGCGGGAGAGGAGACCCAGTACTTC.

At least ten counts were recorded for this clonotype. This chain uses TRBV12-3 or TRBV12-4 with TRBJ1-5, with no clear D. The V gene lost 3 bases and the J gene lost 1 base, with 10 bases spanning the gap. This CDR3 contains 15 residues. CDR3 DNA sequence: TGTGCCAGCAGTTTGAATTCGGGAAGCAATCAGCCCCAGCATTTT. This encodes CASSLNSGSNQPQHF.

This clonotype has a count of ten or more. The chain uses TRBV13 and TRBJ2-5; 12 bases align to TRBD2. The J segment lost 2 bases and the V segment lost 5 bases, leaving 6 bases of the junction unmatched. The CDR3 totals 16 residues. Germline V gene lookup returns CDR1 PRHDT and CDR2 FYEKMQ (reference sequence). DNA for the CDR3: TGTGCCAGCAGCCGACTAGCGGGAGTCTTTCAAGAGACCCAGTACTTC. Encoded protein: CASSRLAGVFQETQYF.

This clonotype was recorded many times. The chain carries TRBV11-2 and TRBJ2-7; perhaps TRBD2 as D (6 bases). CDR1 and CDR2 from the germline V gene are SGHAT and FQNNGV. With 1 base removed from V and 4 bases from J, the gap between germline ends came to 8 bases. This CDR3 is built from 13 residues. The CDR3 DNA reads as TGTGCCAGCAGCTTAGCGGGAGTTTACGAGCAGTACTTC. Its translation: CASSLAGVYEQYF.

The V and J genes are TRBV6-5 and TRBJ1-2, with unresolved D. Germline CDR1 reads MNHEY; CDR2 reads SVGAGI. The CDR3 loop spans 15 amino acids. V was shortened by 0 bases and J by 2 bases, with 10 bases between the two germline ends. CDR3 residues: CASSYSGRNNYGYTF. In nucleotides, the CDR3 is TGTGCCAGCAGTTACTCGGGCAGGAACAACTATGGCTACACCTTC.

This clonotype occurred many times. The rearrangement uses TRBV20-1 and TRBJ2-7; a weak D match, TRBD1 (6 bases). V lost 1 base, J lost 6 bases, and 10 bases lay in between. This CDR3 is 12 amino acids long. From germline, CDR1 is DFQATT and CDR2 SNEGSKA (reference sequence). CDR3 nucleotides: TGCAGTGCTAGAGCCGGGACACCCGAGCAGTACTTC. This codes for CSARAGTPEQYF.

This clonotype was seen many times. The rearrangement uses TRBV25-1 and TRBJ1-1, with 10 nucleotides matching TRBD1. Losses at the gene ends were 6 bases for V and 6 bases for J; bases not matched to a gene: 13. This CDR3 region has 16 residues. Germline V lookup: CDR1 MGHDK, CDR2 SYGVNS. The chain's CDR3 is CASRVRGTGDRPEAFF. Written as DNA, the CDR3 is TGTGCCAGCAGGGTCCGCGGGACAGGGGATCGACCTGAAGCTTTCTTT.

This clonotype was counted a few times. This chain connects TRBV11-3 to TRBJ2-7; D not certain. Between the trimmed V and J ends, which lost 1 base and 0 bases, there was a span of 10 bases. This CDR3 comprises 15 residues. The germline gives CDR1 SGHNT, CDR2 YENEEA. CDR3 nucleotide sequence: TGTGCCAGCAGCTTAGTTGGCTCTAGCTCCTACGAGCAGTACTTC. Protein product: CASSLVGSSSYEQYF.

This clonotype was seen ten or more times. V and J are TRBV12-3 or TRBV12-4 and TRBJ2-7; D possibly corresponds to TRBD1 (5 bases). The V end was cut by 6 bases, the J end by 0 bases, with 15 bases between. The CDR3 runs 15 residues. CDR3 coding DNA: TGTGCCAGCAGGGACACAGGAAGGGGCTCCTACGAGCAGTACTTC. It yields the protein CASRDTGRGSYEQYF.

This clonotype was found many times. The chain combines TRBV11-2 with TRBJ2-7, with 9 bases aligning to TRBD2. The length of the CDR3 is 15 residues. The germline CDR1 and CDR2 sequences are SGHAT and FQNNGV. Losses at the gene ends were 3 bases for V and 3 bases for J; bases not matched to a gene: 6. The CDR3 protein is CASSFLAGKNYEQYF. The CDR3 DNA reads TGTGCCAGCAGCTTTCTAGCGGGGAAAAACTACGAGCAGTACTTC.

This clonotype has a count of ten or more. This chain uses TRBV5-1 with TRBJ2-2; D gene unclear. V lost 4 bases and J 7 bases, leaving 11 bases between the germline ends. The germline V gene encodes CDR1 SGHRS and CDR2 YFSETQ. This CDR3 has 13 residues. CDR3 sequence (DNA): TGCGCCAGCAGCATAGATGCGTTCGGGGAGCTGTTTTTT. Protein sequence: CASSIDAFGELFF.

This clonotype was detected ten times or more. CDR3 coding DNA: TGTGCCACCAGTGGCCCAGGCCAAGAGACCCAGTACTTC. Translating it yields CATSGPGQETQYF. The chain uses TRBV24-1 and TRBJ2-5; D unresolved. This CDR3 spans 13 amino acids. Germline CDR1 and CDR2: KGHDR and SFDVKD. V was trimmed by 5 bases and J by 1 base, leaving 7 bases between them.

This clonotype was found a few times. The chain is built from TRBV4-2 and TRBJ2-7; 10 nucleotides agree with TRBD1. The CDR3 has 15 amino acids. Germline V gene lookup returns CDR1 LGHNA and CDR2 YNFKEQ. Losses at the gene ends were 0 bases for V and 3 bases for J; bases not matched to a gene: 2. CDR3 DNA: TGTGCCAGCAGCCAAGATTGGACAGGGGGCTACGAGCAGTACTTC. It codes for CASSQDWTGGYEQYF.